Reported below is one T cell receptor (beta chain). This clone's antigen is unknown. To determine HCMV serostatus, a commercial ELISA kit was used to detect HCMV-specific IgG in serum. Ficoll density gradient centrifugation was used to isolate peripheral blood mononuclear cells from blood. Sequencing was performed on an Illumina HiSeq 2000. TCR beta cDNA libraries were made by 5'RACE template switching that added a universal primer site and unique molecular identifiers. Synthesis of cDNA was primed from the TCR beta constant segment and was followed by two consecutive PCR amplification steps. The original methods were these. Reads were demultiplexed and grouped by UMI with MIGEC, and clonotypes were assembled and quantified with MiTCR. To exclude erroneous sequences, only TCR cDNA sequences supported by at least two reads were retained. The tcR package was used for downstream repertoire analysis, with clonotypes matched between fractions based on CDR3 nucleotide sequence plus V segment. Antigen specificity was annotated against VDJdb with VDJmatch, allowing one amino acid substitution in CDR3. TCRdb reprocessed the reads, and each CDR3 protein sequence is entered once, without DNA. V and J calls and clone size were set by TCRdb, not the authors. This sample's table contains 200,000 to 300,000 distinct CDR3 sequences. Roughly 4.2% of the sample is taken by the ten largest.

Taken from cysteine to phenylalanine, the CDR3 has 11 residues. No DNA is given. The CDR1 and CDR2 encoded by the germline V gene are SQVTM and ANQGSEA. The data were obtained in a study of T cells expressing NK-cell markers (dated by TCRdb to the early 2020s). About the investigation overall: Three sorted T-cell subsets (CD3+CD56+NKG2C+, CD3+CD56+NKG2C- and CD3+CD56-NKG2C+) from about 8 donors had their TCR beta-chain repertoires profiled. Among the eight sequenced donors, only one was HCMV-seronegative, while the other seven were HCMV-seropositive. The study sequenced eight donors, all healthy volunteers chosen at random: three men and five women. Libraries were sequenced as 2 x 150 bp reads on Illumina HiSeq 2000/2500, MiSeq or NextSeq. What the study reported, not specific to this receptor: In several donors, the dominant CD3+CD56+NKG2C+ clonotypes were among the top 10 CD8+ clonotypes and accounted for roughly 1.0-8% of CD8+ T cells. Whether the expanded NKG2C-expressing T cell clones were specific for HCMV antigens was left unclear. Those dominant clonotypes were again the most abundant among CD3+CD56-NKG2C+ cells in four donors, at about 28.3-65%.

The rearranged segments are TRBV29-1 and TRBJ1-2. Specimen: blood T cells: a sorted CD56 or NKG2C T cell subset, CD4+ or CD8+ T cells, or bulk PBMC T cells (not recorded which). This TCR derives from a woman aged 18-70 years in good health. Here the CDR3 is given as CSISRTDGYTF.